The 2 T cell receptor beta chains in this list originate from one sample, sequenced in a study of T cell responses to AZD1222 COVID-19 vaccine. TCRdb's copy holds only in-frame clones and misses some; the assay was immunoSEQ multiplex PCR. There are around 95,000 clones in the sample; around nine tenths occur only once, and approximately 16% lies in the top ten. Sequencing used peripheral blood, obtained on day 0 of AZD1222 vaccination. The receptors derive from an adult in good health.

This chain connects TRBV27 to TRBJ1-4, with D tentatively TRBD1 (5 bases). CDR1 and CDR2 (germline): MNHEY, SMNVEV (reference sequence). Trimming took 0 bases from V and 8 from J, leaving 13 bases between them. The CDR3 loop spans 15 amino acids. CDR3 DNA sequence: TGTGCCAGCAGTTTATCGGCAGGGTGGGGAGAAAAACTGTTTTTT. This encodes CASSLSAGWGEKLFF.

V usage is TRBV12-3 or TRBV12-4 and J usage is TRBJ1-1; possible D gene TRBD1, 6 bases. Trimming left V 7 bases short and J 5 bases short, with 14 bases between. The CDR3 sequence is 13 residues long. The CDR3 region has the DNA TGTGCCAGCACCTTAATGAGGGGGACTGAAGCTTTCTTT. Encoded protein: CASTLMRGTEAFF.